Included here is one T cell receptor (beta chain) sequence, with context. This clone came up a few times. Its specific antigen is unknown. The input lacks base qualities; no much larger clone sits a single base away. To sequence the TCRbeta CDR3 region, genomic DNA was isolated from the sorted cells. The immunoSEQ Assay was used for sequencing of TCRbeta CDR3 regions. Entries here come from immuneACCESS through TCRdb and include only in-frame sequences with V and J called. Some clones fail to appear in such tables; in the studies checked, an unresolved V gene covers under half of the shortfall, and the cause of the remainder is unknown. For this sample there are over 45,000 clones; 82% appear just once. The top ten clonotypes cover more than 1.2% of the sample. Counted from cysteine to phenylalanine, this CDR3 has 17 amino acids. Only the CDR3 DNA stays, 51 bases, in frame from base 1. V is trimmed back by 0 bases and J by 8 bases, and the junction contains 11 bases that no gene match accounts for. The germline V gene supplies CDR1 LGHNA and CDR2 YSLEER.

Patients with autoimmune disease history or receiving systemic immunosuppression were excluded from the trial. Peripheral blood for TCR sequencing was drawn from every dose cohort at baseline, at cycle 4 day 1 and at cycle 7 day 1. Samples came from an open-label, multicenter, first-in-human phase I dose-escalation trial of ivuxolimab. The trial enrolled adults with locally advanced or metastatic head and neck squamous cell, hepatocellular, melanoma or renal cell carcinoma. Before TCR sequencing, CD4+ and CD8+ T cells were separately sorted from peripheral blood. The data originate from a study of OX40 agonist ivuxolimab in advanced cancers. Broadly, across the study: Ivuxolimab, which targeted the costimulatory receptor OX40 (CD134), was an agonistic, fully human IgG2 monoclonal antibody. The paper describes the monotherapy dose-escalation part (N ≈ 50 patients) of the phase I trial of ivuxolimab. Prior anti-PD-1, anti-PD-L1 or anti-CTLA-4 therapy was permitted, and 30% to 45% of dose-escalation patients had received checkpoint inhibitors. Peripheral TCRbeta sequencing aimed to test whether ivuxolimab altered TCR sequence diversity and caused clonal T-cell expansion. Partial responses occurred in three dose-escalation patients, of whom one had hepatocellular carcinoma and two had cutaneous melanoma. A male proportion of about 79% and a mean age of approximately 61 years, ranging from roughly 20 to 80, were recorded for the dose-escalation cohort. Intravenous ivuxolimab was administered to patients every 2 weeks at six dose levels: 0.01, 0.1, 0.3, 1.5, 3 and 10 mg/kg. Among the 52 dose-escalation patients, about 20 had hepatocellular carcinoma, about 15 melanoma, 9 renal cell carcinoma and 9 head and neck cancer. The paper's findings and limits, for the study overall: After ivuxolimab, expanded clones were on average more numerous among CD8+ T cells than among CD4+ T cells. Partial responders in the 0.1-3.0 mg/kg groups had among the lowest normalized peripheral clonal expansion, especially among CD8+ T cells. At doses of 0.1 to 3.0 mg/kg, clonal expansion of both CD4+ and CD8+ blood T cells was observed from baseline to week 6. Low levels of normalized T-cell clonal expansion were also shown by some nonresponding patients. The antigen specificity of the clonally expanded peripheral T cells was not determined.

The sequence is built from TRBV4-3 and TRBJ1-2; TRBD1 lines up with 11 middle nucleotides. The source of this sequence is an adult with an advanced solid tumor such as melanoma, head and neck, liver or kidney cancer. The material was CD4+ or CD8+ T cells sorted from blood, obtained in a trial of the OX40 agonist ivuxolimab. CDR3 sequence: CASSQDLVGTGGFGYTF. The sequenced DNA: TGCGCCAGCAGCCAAGATCTTGTAGGGACAGGGGGTTTCGGCTACACCTTC.